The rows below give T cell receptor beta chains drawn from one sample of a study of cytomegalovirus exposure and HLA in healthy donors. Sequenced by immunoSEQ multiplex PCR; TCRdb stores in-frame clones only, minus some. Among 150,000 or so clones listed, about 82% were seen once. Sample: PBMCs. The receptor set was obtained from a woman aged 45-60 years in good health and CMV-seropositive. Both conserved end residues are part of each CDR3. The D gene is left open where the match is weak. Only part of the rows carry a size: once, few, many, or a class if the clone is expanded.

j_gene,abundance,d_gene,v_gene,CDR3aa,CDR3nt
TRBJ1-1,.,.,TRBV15,CATSDPSGELNEAFF,TGTGCCACCAGCGACCCCTCCGGGGAGCTTAATGAAGCTTTCTTT
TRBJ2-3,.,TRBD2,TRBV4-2,CASRQDFQVAGPPDTQYF,TGTGCCAGCCGCCAAGATTTCCAGGTAGCGGGCCCCCCAGATACGCAGTATTTT
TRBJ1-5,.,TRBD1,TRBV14,CAGQGGVYNQPQHF,TGTGCCGGACAGGGCGGAGTGTACAATCAGCCCCAGCATTTT
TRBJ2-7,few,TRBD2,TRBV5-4,CASSSFSGVEQYF,TGTGCCAGCAGCTCCTTTAGCGGGGTTGAGCAGTACTTC
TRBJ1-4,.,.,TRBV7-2,CASSLAPGPLFF,TGTGCCAGCAGCTTAGCGCCAGGGCCCCTGTTTTTT
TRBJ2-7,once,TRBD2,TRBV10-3,CAISGRTSGSGEQYF,TGTGCCATCAGCGGGAGAACTAGCGGGAGTGGCGAGCAGTACTTC
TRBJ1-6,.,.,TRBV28,CASSFGGINSPLHF,TGTGCCAGCAGTTTCGGAGGGATTAATTCACCCCTCCACTTT
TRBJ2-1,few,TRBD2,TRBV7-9,CASSDTSGRAHSYNEQFF,TGTGCCAGCAGCGATACTAGCGGGAGGGCCCACTCCTACAATGAGCAGTTCTTC
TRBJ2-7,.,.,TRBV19,CASSTAGQGSSYEQYF,TGTGCCAGTAGTACCGCGGGGCAAGGGAGCTCCTACGAGCAGTACTTC
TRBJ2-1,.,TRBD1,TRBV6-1,CASSAQGADEQFF,TGTGCCAGCAGTGCACAGGGGGCTGATGAGCAGTTCTTC
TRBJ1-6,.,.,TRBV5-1,CASSLEGRGSYNSPLHF,TGCGCCAGCAGCTTGGAAGGGAGGGGGTCCTATAATTCACCCCTCCACTTT
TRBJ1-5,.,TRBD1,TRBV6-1,CATASDRVQPQHF,TGTGCCACCGCTTCCGACAGGGTTCAGCCCCAGCATTTT
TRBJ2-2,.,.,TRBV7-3,CASRWQGGGTGELFF,TGTGCCAGCAGATGGCAGGGAGGGGGCACCGGGGAGCTGTTTTTT
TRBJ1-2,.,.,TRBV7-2,CASSPSGGYGYTF,TGTGCCAGCAGCCCCTCGGGAGGCTATGGCTACACCTTC
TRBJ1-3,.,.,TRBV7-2,CASNLPGGGDTIYF,TGTGCCAGCAACCTACCAGGCGGGGGGGACACCATATATTTT
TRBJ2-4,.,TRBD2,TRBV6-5,CASSYSLDWGGIQYF,TGTGCCAGCAGTTACTCCCTGGACTGGGGGGGAATTCAGTACTTC
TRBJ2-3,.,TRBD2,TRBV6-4,CASSQNPPSGSYGDTQYF,TGTGCCAGCAGCCAAAACCCCCCTAGCGGGAGTTATGGAGATACGCAGTATTTT
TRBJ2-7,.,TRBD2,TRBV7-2,CASSSGTSGVTYEQYF,TGTGCCAGCAGCTCTGGGACTAGCGGAGTCACCTACGAGCAGTACTTC
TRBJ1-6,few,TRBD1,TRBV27,CASSFQTGANSPLHF,TGTGCCAGCAGTTTTCAGACAGGGGCGAATTCACCCCTCCACTTT
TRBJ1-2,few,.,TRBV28,CASVQGLDGYTF,TGTGCCAGCGTTCAGGGTCTAGATGGCTACACCTTC
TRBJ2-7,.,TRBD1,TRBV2,CASSEGGQGLYEQYF,TGTGCCAGCAGTGAGGGGGGACAGGGCCTCTACGAGCAGTACTTC
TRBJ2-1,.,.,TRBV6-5,CASTYGPGQSAEQFF,TGTGCCAGCACCTACGGTCCGGGACAATCAGCTGAGCAGTTCTTC
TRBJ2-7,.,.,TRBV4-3,CASSQDARAGEQYF,TGCGCCAGCAGCCAAGATGCGCGGGCTGGAGAGCAGTACTTC
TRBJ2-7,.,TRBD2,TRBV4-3,CASSQGISGTSPYEQYF,TGCGCCAGCAGCCAAGGGATATCCGGGACTAGTCCCTACGAGCAGTACTTC
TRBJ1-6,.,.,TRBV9,CASSFSGTARNSPLHF,TGTGCCAGCAGCTTTTCCGGGACTGCCAGAAATTCACCCCTCCACTTT
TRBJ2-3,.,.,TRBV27,CASSLRLQEGTDTQYF,TGTGCCAGCAGTTTAAGACTCCAAGAAGGCACAGATACGCAGTATTTT
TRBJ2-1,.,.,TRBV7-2,CASSLGSYLGNEQFF,TGTGCCAGCAGCTTAGGGTCCTACCTTGGCAATGAGCAGTTCTTC
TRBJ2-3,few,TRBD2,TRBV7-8,CASRTSGGAWGTQYF,TGTGCCAGCAGGACTAGCGGGGGGGCCTGGGGTACGCAGTATTTT
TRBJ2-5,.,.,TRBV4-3,CASSQEGSRGGETQYF,TGCGCCAGCAGCCAAGAGGGGTCTAGGGGCGGAGAGACCCAGTACTTC
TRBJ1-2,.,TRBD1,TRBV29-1,CSVEGGQETNYGYTF,TGCAGCGTTGAAGGGGGACAGGAGACTAACTATGGCTACACCTTC